This TCR beta chain was identified in a study of cytomegalovirus exposure and HLA in healthy donors. For the study at large: Early released data comprised about 90 million unique TCRs from HLA-typed donors.

In the case of this clone: What it recognizes is unknown.

The primer mix had 60 Vbeta and 13 Jbeta primers. The method was immunoSEQ multiplex PCR; TCRdb's version includes in-frame clones alone and lacks a portion of them. The table for this sample gives about 140,000 clones. Findings of the study overall: Analysis performed later showed TCR beta chains linked to HLA being more clonally expanded than equally common others. Exclusion as indistinguishable affected some V segments, including TRBV6-2 and TRBV6-3. For TCR beta chains, V- and J-gene trimming was later linked to a missense DCLRE1C variant.

CDR3 length: 16 residues. V shed 2 bases, J shed 7 bases, and the junction held 9 bases outside the gene matches. In germline, CDR1 is MDHEN, CDR2 SYDVKM. V usage is TRBV28 and J usage is TRBJ1-4; 8 bases agree with TRBD1. The sequencing sample was made of PBMCs. This receptor was identified in a woman in her late teens or twenties in good health and CMV-seronegative. The CDR3, as DNA: TGTGCCAGCAGTTTAGGGGTCAGGGGGCTTGTTGAAAAACTGTTTTTT. This translates into CASSLGVRGLVEKLFF.